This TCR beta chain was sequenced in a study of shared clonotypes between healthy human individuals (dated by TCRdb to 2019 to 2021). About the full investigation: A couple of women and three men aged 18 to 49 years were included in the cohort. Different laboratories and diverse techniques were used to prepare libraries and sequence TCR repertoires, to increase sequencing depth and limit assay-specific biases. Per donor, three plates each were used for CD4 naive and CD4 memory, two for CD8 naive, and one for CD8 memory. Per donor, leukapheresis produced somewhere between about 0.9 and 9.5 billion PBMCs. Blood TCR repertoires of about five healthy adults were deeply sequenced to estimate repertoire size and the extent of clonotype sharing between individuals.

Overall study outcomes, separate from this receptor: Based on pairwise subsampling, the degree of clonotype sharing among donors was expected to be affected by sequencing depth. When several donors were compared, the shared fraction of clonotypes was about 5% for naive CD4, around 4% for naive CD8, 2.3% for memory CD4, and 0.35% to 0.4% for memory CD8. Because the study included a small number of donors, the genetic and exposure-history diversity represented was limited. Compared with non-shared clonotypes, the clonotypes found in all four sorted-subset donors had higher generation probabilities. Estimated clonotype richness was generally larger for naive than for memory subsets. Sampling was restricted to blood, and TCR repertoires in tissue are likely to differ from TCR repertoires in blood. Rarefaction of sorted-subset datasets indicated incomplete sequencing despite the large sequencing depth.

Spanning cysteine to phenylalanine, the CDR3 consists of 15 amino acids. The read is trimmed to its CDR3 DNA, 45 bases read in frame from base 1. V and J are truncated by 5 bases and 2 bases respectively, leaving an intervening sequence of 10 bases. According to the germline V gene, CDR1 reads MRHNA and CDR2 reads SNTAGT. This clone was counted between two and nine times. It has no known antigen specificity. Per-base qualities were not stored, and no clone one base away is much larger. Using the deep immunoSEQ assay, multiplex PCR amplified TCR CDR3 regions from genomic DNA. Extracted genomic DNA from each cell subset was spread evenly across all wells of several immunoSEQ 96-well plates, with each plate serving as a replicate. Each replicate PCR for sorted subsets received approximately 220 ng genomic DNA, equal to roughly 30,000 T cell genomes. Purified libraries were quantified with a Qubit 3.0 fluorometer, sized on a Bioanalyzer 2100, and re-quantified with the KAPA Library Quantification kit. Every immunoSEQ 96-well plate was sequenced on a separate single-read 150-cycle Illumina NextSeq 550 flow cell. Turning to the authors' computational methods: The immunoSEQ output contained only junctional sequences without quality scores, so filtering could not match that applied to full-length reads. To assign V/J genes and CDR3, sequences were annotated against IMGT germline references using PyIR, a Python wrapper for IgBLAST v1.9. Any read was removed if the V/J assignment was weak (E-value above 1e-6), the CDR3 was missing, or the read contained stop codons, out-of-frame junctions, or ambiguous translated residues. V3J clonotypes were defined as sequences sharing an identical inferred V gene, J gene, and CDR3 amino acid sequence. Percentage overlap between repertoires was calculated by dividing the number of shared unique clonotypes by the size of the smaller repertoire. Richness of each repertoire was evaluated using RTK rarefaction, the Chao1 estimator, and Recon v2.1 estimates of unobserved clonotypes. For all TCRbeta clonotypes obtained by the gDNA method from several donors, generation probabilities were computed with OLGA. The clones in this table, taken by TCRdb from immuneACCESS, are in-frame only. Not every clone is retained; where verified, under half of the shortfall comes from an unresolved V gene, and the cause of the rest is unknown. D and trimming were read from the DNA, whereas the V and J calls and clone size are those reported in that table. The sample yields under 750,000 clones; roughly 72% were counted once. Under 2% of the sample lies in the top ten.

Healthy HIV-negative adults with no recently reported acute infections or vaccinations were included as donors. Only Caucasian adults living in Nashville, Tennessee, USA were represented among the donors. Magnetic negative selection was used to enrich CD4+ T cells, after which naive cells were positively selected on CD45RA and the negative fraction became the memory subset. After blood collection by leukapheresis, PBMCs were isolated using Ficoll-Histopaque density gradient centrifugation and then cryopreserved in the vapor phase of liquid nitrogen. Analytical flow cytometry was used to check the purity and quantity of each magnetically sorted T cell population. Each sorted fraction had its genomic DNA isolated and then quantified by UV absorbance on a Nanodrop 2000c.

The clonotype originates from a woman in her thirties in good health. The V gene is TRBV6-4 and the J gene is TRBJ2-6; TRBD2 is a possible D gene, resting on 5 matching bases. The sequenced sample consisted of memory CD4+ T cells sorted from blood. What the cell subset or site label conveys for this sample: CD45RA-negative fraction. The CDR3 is CASSTDSTGANVLTF. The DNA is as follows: TGTGCCAGCAGTACGGACTCCACTGGGGCCAACGTCCTGACTTTC.